Each of the 20 T cell receptor beta chains below was sequenced from the same sample in a study of T cell responses to AZD1222 COVID-19 vaccine. Here immunoSEQ multiplex PCR was the method, and the copy in TCRdb shows in-frame clones only, minus some. In the table there are about 190,000 clones, almost 95% of which are singletons. This sample comprised peripheral blood, obtained on day 0 of AZD1222 vaccination. These receptors all come from an adult in good health.

The chain uses TRBV7-9 and TRBJ2-5; no clear D. Germline-derived CDR1 and CDR2 are SEHNR and FQNEAQ (reference sequence). Trimming shortened V by 1 base and J by 2 bases, and 5 bases separated the two germline ends. CDR3 size: 13 residues. CDR3 region: CASSLVEQETQYF. The CDR3 DNA reads TGTGCCAGCAGCTTAGTCGAGCAAGAGACCCAGTACTTC.

The chain joins TRBV10-3 to TRBJ2-6; either TRBD1 or TRBD2 may supply D (5 bases each). Trimming stripped 6 bases from V and 4 bases from J, with 25 bases between. CDR1 is ENHRY, CDR2 SYGVKD, per germline. The CDR3 has 19 amino acids. The CDR3 loop reads CAIREPGPTPLSGANVLTF. The CDR3 DNA reads TGTGCCATCAGAGAGCCGGGGCCCACACCCCTCTCAGGGGCCAACGTCCTGACTTTC.

V usage is TRBV7-9 and J usage is TRBJ2-1; unclear D gene. The CDR3 extends over 15 amino acids. Deletions cut 7 bases from V and 0 bases from J, with 13 bases between. Germline CDR1 reads SEHNR; CDR2 reads FQNEAQ (reference sequence). CDR3 DNA sequence: TGTGCCAGCATCAAAACAGCCAGCTCCTACAATGAGCAGTTCTTC. This encodes CASIKTASSYNEQFF.

The V and J genes are TRBV19 and TRBJ1-3; the D gene is possibly TRBD1 (5 bases). The V gene lost 1 base and the J gene lost 5 bases, with 15 bases spanning the gap. CDR1 is LNHDA and CDR2 is SQIVND in the germline V gene (reference sequence). The CDR3 is 16 residues long. This chain's CDR3 is CASSIGTDSERNTIYF. The CDR3 DNA is TGTGCCAGTAGTATAGGGACTGACAGCGAGAGAAACACCATATATTTT.

This clone was seen a single time. This chain connects TRBV27 to TRBJ2-1; TRBD2 aligns across 8 bases. This CDR3 comprises 14 residues. The V gene end was trimmed by 10 bases and the J gene end by 5 bases; junction bases not matched to a gene: 10. Germline V gene lookup returns CDR1 MNHEY and CDR2 SMNVEV (reference sequence). The CDR3: CANPWREEDNEQFF. The CDR3 DNA is TGTGCCAACCCCTGGCGGGAGGAAGACAATGAGCAGTTCTTC.

The rearrangement joins TRBV9 to TRBJ2-3, with 7 bases matching TRBD2. This CDR3 is built from 16 residues. The germline gives CDR1 SGDLS, CDR2 YYNGEE. After removal of 3 bases from V and 2 bases from J, the junction contained 9 bases not matched to a gene. The DNA for the CDR3 is TGTGCCAGCAGCGGAGGGGCGGGAGCCACCACAGATACGCAGTATTTT. Amino acid sequence: CASSGGAGATTDTQYF. The entire variable domain, with the rest obtained from reference TRBV9 and TRBJ2-3, is as follows: DSGVTQTPKHLITATGQRVTLRCSPRSGDLSVYWYQQSLDQGLQFLIQYYNGEERAKGNILERFSAQQFPDLHSELNLSSLELGDSALYFCASSGGAGATTDTQYFGPGTRLTVL.

The V gene is TRBV28, the J gene TRBJ1-1; 10 positions match TRBD1. After removal of 2 bases from V and 0 bases from J, the junction contained 3 bases not matched to a gene. The CDR3 has 16 amino acids. Germline V lookup: CDR1 MDHEN, CDR2 SYDVKM. The DNA for the CDR3 is TGTGCCAGCAGTTTAGGGACAGGGGTGCTGAACACTGAAGCTTTCTTT. This sequence encodes CASSLGTGVLNTEAFF. Based on the CDR3 plus reference TRBV28 and TRBJ1-1, the full variable domain is DVKVTQSSRYLVKRTGEKVFLECVQDMDHENMFWYRQDPGLGLRLIYFSYDVKMKEKGDIPEGYSVSREKKERFSLILESASTNQTSMYLCASSLGTGVLNTEAFFGQGTRLTVV.

With regard to this clone: At the DNA level, this CDR3 is encoded by other sequences in the same sample as well. This chain joins TRBV20-1 and TRBJ1-5; D is ambiguous. V shed 3 bases and J shed 0 bases, with 9 bases lying between them. The CDR3 is made up of 14 amino acids. The germline gives CDR1 DFQATT, CDR2 SNEGSKA (reference sequence). The CDR3 nucleotides read TGCAGTGCTAGTTCAGCTTATAGCAATCAGCCCCAGCATTTT. As protein: CSASSAYSNQPQHF.

The chain carries TRBV30 and TRBJ2-2, with no clear D. The V end lost 2 bases, the J end lost 5 bases, and 12 bases lay between the germline ends. This CDR3 contains 14 residues. Germline loops: CDR1 GTSNPN, CDR2 SVGIG (reference sequence). This CDR3 reads CAWSIGVGTGELFF. CDR3 coding DNA: TGTGCCTGGAGTATTGGAGTTGGAACCGGGGAGCTGTTTTTT.

The chain uses TRBV5-1 and TRBJ1-6; D gene unclear. Germline CDR1 and CDR2: SGHRS and YFSETQ. This CDR3 contains 13 residues. The V end lost 0 bases, the J end lost 14 bases, and 12 bases lay between the germline ends. CDR3 sequence (DNA): TGCGCCAGCAGCTTGGACGCGGGAGAGACCCTCCACTTT. Protein sequence: CASSLDAGETLHF.

The rearrangement links TRBV29-1 to TRBJ2-1; D unresolved. The CDR3 totals 11 residues. V gave up 5 bases and J gave up 7 bases, with 9 bases separating them. Germline V gene lookup returns CDR1 SQVTM and CDR2 ANQGSEA. The CDR3 sequence: CSVSPGNEQFF. CDR3 bases: TGCAGCGTTTCTCCCGGAAATGAGCAGTTCTTC.

CDR3 bases: TGTGCCAGCAGCGTAGGCTTCAGGGGGCTTGACATTCAGTACTTC. Its translation: CASSVGFRGLDIQYF. The chain links TRBV9 to TRBJ2-4; 8 bases are a match to TRBD1. CDR1 and CDR2 (germline): SGDLS, YYNGEE. The CDR3 has 15 residues. V shed 0 bases, J shed 8 bases, and the junction held 7 bases outside the gene matches.

This clone was counted once. CDR3 sequence: CASSLGPGLTYGYTF. The CDR3 coding sequence is TGTGCCAGCAGCTTGGGACCGGGACTTACCTATGGCTACACCTTC. The chain recombines TRBV5-6 with TRBJ1-2; TRBD1 might be the D (5 bases). The CDR3 consists of 15 residues. V was shortened by 0 bases and J by 4 bases, with 13 bases between the two germline ends. The germline CDR1 and CDR2 sequences are SGHDT and YYEEEE.

V is TRBV18 and J is TRBJ2-3; 8 bases are shared with TRBD1. Germline V gene sequence: CDR1 KGHSH, CDR2 LQKENI. V was pared by 2 bases and J by 9 bases, with 7 bases of the junction left unmatched. The CDR3 is 14 residues long. The CDR3 coding sequence is TGTGCCAGCTCACCAATGGCAGGGGGCGACACGCAGTATTTT. Translating it yields CASSPMAGGDTQYF.

The chain uses TRBV20-1 and TRBJ2-1, with TRBD2 matching 13 bases. Trimming removed 3 bases from V and 10 bases from J; junction bases left unmatched: 9. CDR3 length: 15 amino acids. Germline-derived CDR1 and CDR2 are DFQATT and SNEGSKA (reference sequence). The CDR3: CSASVTGLAGREQFF. The CDR3 DNA reads as TGCAGTGCTAGTGTAACGGGACTAGCGGGACGCGAGCAGTTCTTC.

The chain carries TRBV28 and TRBJ1-5; no firm D call. The germline gives CDR1 MDHEN, CDR2 SYDVKM. Trimming took off 3 bases at V and 0 bases at J, with 21 bases between the two ends. There are 19 residues in the CDR3. The CDR3 nucleotides read TGTGCCAGCAGTTTCTGGAGCAGAACTTCATCCGTTAGCAATCAGCCCCAGCATTTT. Translation gives CASSFWSRTSSVSNQPQHF.

The chain employs TRBV18 and TRBJ1-1; D gene ambiguous. Germline CDR1 is KGHSH and CDR2 is LQKENI. This CDR3 is built from 15 residues. V lost 4 bases and J 1 base, leaving 13 bases between the germline ends. CDR3 nucleotides: TGTGCCAGCTCACACTCTTCCCCAGCGAACACTGAAGCTTTCTTT. This translates into CASSHSSPANTEAFF. The full variable domain, its missing parts supplied by reference TRBV18 and TRBJ1-1, is NAGVMQNPRHLVRRRGQEARLRCSPMKGHSHVYWYRQLPEEGLKFMVYLQKENIIDESGMPKERFSAEFPKEGPSILRIQQVVRGDSAAYFCASSHSSPANTEAFFGQGTRLTVV.

This chain links TRBV5-6 with TRBJ2-1; D possibly corresponds to TRBD2 (5 bases). The CDR3 is 13 amino acids. Trimming left V 4 bases short and J 12 bases short, with 17 bases between. Germline assignment: CDR1 SGHDT and CDR2 YYEEEE. This CDR3 reads CASSLVSELGQFF. The CDR3 nucleotides are TGTGCCAGCAGCCTGGTCTCTGAACTAGGGCAGTTCTTC.

V gene TRBV18 combines with J gene TRBJ1-1, with D hard to call. V was pared by 3 bases and J by 0 bases, with 5 bases between. Germline V CDR1 and CDR2: KGHSH, LQKENI. This CDR3 has 13 residues. The CDR3, as DNA: TGTGCCAGCTCACCGGGATTGAACACTGAAGCTTTCTTT. Its protein is CASSPGLNTEAFF. Looking up the rest from reference TRBV18 and TRBJ1-1 gives the full variable domain: NAGVMQNPRHLVRRRGQEARLRCSPMKGHSHVYWYRQLPEEGLKFMVYLQKENIIDESGMPKERFSAEFPKEGPSILRIQQVVRGDSAAYFCASSPGLNTEAFFGQGTRLTVV.

Here the CDR3 reads CASSIDGPNYGYTF. In DNA, the CDR3 is TGTGCCAGTAGTATAGATGGCCCTAACTATGGCTACACCTTC. This chain uses TRBV19 with TRBJ1-2; unclear D gene. In germline, CDR1 is LNHDA, CDR2 SQIVND (reference sequence). V was pared by 0 bases and J by 0 bases, with 5 bases between. The CDR3 sequence is 14 residues long.